This entry concerns a single T cell receptor (beta chain). The Seattle site enrolled patients during active infection and followed them longitudinally. These data originate in a study of blood T cell repertoires in COVID-19. Looking at the study overall: The United States, Italy and Spain supplied acute and convalescent COVID-19 samples. Sample material is recorded as cDNA or gDNA derived from T cells, B-cell-depleted T cells, or PBMCs.

Trimming took 0 bases from V and 4 from J, leaving 16 bases between them. The CDR3 length is 17 residues. Germline V CDR1 and CDR2: ENHRY, SYGVKD. Per the study methods: Amplification with reference gene primers provided the estimates of nucleated cell counts. TCRdb keeps only in-frame clones here, not all; method: immunoSEQ multiplex PCR. The DNA was the basis for D and trimming; V, J and clone size are from that table. The data show 90,000 or so clones, about 90% seen once. This TCR derives from a man younger than 35 with COVID-19, enrolled during active disease. What was sequenced was peripheral blood. The V and J genes are TRBV10-3 and TRBJ1-5, with D tentatively TRBD1 (5 bases). CDR3 residues: CAISESKGEGINQPQHF. As DNA, the CDR3 is TGTGCCATCAGTGAGTCGAAAGGGGAAGGGATAAATCAGCCCCAGCATTTT.